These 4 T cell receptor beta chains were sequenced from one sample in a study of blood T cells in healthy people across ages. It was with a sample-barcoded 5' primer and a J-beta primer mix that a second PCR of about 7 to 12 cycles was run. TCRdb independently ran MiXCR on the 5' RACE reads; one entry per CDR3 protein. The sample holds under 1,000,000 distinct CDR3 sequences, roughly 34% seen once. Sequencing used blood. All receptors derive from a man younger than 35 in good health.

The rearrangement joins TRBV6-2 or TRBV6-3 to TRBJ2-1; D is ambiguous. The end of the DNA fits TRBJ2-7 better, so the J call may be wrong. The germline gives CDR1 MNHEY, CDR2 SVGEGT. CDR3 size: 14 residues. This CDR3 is CASSFSDSYNEQYF. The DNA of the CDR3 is TGTGCCAGCAGTTTTTCCGACTCCTACAATGAGCAGTACTTC.

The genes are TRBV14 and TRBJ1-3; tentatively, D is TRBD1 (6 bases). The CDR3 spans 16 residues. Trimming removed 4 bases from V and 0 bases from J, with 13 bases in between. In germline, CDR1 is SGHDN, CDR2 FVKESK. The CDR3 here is CASSRRQAYSGNTIYF. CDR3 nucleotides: TGTGCCAGCAGCCGGAGACAGGCGTACTCTGGAAACACCATATATTTT.

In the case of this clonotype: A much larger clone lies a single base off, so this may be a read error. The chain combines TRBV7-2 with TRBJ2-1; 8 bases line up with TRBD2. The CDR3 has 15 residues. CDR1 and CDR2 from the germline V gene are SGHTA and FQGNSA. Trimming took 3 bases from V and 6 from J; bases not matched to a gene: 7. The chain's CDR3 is CASSLPGTRCNEQFF. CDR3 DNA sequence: TGTGCCAGCAGCTTGCCCGGGACTAGATGCAATGAGCAGTTCTTC.

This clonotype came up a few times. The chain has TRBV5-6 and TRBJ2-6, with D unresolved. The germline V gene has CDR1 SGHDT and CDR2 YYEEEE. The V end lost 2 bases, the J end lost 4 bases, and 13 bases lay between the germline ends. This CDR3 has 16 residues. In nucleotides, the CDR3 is TGTGCCAGCAGCTTTTTGAGTAGCCCCGGGGCCAACGTCCTGACTTTC. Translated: CASSFLSSPGANVLTF.